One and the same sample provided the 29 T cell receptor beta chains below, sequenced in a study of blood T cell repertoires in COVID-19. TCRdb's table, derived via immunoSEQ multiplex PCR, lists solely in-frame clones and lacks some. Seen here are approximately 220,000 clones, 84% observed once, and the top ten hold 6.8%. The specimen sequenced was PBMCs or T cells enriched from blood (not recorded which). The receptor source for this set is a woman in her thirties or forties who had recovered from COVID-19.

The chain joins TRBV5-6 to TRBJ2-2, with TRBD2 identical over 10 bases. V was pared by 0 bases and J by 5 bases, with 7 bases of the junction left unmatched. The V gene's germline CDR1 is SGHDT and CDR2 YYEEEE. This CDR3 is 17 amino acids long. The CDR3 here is CASSLDPSGSGTGELFF. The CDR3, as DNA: TGTGCCAGCAGCTTGGATCCTAGCGGGAGCGGAACCGGGGAGCTGTTTTTT.

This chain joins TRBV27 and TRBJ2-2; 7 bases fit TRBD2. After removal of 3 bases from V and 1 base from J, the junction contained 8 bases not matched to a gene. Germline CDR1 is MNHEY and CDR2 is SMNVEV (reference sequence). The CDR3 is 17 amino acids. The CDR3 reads CASSLAQREWNTGELFF. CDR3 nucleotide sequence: TGTGCCAGCAGTTTGGCCCAGCGGGAATGGAACACCGGGGAGCTGTTTTTT.

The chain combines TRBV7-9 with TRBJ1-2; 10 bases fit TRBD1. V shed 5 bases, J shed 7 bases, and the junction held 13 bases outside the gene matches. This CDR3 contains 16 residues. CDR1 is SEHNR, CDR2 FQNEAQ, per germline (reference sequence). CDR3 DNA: TGTGCCAGCAGCGCACTAGAAGGGACAGGGGATCGTGGCTACACCTTC. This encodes CASSALEGTGDRGYTF. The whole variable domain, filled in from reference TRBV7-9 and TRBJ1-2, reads DTGVSQNPRHKITKRGQNVTFRCDPISEHNRLYWYRQTLGQGPEFLTYFQNEAQLEKSRLLSDRFSAERPKGSFSTLEIQRTEQGDSAMYLCASSALEGTGDRGYTFGSGTRLTVV.

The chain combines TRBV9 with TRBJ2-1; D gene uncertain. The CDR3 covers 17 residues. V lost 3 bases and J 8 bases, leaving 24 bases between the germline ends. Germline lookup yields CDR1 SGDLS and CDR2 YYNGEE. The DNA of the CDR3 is TGTGCCAGCAGCGCTATGCTCAGCGATGCGTCCCGCGATGAGCAGTTCTTC. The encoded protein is CASSAMLSDASRDEQFF.

The CDR3 reads CASSRQVLNTEAFF. DNA for the CDR3: TGTGCCAGCAGCAGACAGGTCTTGAACACTGAAGCTTTCTTT. V gene TRBV6-5 combines with J gene TRBJ1-1; the D gene is possibly TRBD1 (6 bases). CDR1 and CDR2 (germline): MNHEY, SVGAGI. This CDR3 is 14 amino acids long. Trimming cost V 6 bases and J 0 bases, with 11 bases left between them.

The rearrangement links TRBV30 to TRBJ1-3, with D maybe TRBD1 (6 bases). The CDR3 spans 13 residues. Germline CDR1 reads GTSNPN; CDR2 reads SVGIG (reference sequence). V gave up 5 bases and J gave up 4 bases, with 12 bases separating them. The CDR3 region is CAWQQGHGNTIYF. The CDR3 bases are TGTGCCTGGCAACAGGGTCACGGAAACACCATATATTTT. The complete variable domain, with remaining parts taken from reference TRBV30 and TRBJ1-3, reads SQTIHQWPATLVQPVGSPLSLECTVEGTSNPNLYWYRQAAGRGLQLLFYSVGIGQISSEVPQNLSASRPQDRQFILSSKKLLLSDSGFYLCAWQQGHGNTIYFGEGSWLTVV.

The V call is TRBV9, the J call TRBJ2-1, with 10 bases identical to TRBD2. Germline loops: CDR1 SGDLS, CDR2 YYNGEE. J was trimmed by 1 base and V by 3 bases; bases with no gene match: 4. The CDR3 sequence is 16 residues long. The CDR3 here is CASSASGSISYNEQFF. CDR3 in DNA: TGTGCCAGCAGCGCTAGCGGGAGTATATCCTACAATGAGCAGTTCTTC.

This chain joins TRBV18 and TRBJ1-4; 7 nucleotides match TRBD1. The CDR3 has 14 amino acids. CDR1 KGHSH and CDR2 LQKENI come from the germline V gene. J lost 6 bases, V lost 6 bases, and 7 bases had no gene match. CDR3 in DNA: TGTGCCAGCTCGTCCGGGACAGCGGATGAAAAACTGTTTTTT. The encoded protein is CASSSGTADEKLFF.

CDR3 amino acids: CASSLRQGAHYGYTF. The DNA of the CDR3 is TGTGCCAGCAGCTTACGTCAGGGGGCTCACTATGGCTACACCTTC. This sequence joins TRBV7-2 and TRBJ1-2, with 8 bases lining up with TRBD1. There are 15 residues in the CDR3. The germline V gene has CDR1 SGHTA and CDR2 FQGNSA. V lost 2 bases, J lost 3 bases, and 5 bases stayed unmatched.

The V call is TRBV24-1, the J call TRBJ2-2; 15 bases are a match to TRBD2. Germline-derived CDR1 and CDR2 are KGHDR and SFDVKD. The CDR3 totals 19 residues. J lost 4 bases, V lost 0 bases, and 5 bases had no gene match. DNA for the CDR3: TGTGCCACCAGTGATTTGCCCGGACTAGCGGGAGGGCCCACCGGGGAGCTGTTTTTT. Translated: CATSDLPGLAGGPTGELFF.

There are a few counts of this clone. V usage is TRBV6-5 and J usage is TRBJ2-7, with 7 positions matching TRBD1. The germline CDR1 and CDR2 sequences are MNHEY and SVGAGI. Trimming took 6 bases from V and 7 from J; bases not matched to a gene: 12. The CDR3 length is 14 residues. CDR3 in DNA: TGTGCCAGCAGGTTGACAGGGAGCTCGGAGGAGCAGTACTTC. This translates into CASRLTGSSEEQYF.

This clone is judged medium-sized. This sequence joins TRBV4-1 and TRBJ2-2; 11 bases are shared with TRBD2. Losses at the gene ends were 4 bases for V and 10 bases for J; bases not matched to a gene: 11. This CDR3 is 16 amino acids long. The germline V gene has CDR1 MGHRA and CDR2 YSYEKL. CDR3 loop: CASSPRLAGSSEELFF. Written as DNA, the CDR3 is TGCGCCAGCAGCCCCAGACTAGCGGGGTCGTCGGAGGAGCTGTTTTTT.

The CDR3 nucleotides read TGCGCCAGCAGCCAAGCTCCCCGCCACACCCTCCACTTT. Encoded protein: CASSQAPRHTLHF. The genes are TRBV4-1 and TRBJ1-6; no definite D call. The CDR3 has 13 amino acids. Looked up from germline, CDR1 is MGHRA and CDR2 is YSYEKL. V lost 1 base and J lost 14, with 12 bases in between.

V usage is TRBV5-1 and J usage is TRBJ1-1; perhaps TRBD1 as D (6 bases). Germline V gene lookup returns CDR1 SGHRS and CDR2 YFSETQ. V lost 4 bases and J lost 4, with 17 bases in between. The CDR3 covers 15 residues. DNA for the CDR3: TGCGCCAGCAGCGCAAACAGGGTAGAGGGCACTGAAGCTTTCTTT. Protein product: CASSANRVEGTEAFF. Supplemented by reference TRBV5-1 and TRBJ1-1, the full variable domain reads KAGVTQTPRYLIKTRGQQVTLSCSPISGHRSVSWYQQTPGQGLQFLFEYFSETQRNKGNFPGRFSGRQFSNSRSEMNVSTLELGDSALYLCASSANRVEGTEAFFGQGTRLTVV.

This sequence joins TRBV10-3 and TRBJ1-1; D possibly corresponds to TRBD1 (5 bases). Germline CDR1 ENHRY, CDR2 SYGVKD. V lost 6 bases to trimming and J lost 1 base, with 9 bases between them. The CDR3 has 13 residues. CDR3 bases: TGTGCCATCAGCACAGGAAAGAACACTGAAGCTTTCTTT. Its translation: CAISTGKNTEAFF.

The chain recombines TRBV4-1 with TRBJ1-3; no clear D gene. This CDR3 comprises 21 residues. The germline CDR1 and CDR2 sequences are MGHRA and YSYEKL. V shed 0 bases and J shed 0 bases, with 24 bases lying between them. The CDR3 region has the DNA TGCGCCAGCAGCCAAGAATCCGTTCCCCCGGGTCCTTATGTCTCTGGAAACACCATATATTTT. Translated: CASSQESVPPGPYVSGNTIYF.

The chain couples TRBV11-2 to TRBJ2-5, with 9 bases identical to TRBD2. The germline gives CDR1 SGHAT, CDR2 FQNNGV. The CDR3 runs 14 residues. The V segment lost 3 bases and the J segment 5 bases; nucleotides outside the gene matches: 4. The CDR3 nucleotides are TGTGCCAGCAGCTTCGCGGGAGGGCGGGAGACCCAGTACTTC. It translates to CASSFAGGRETQYF.

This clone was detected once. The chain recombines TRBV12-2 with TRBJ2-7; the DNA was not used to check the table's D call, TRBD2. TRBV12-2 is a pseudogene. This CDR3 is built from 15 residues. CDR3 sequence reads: CASRLGSGPSLEQYV. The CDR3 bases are TGTGCAAGTCGCTTAGGCAGCGGCCCCAGTCTCGAGCAGTACGTC.

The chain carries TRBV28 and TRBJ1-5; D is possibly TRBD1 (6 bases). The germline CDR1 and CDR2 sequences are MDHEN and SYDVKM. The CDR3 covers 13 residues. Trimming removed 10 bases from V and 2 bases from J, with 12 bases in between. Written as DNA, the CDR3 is TGTGCCATTGGGGGGGCAGGCAATCAGCCCCAGCATTTT. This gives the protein CAIGGAGNQPQHF.

The CDR3 loop is CASSEVRAGGTEAFF. The CDR3 nucleotides are TGTGCCAGCAGTGAAGTTCGCGCAGGGGGCACTGAAGCTTTCTTT. The chain carries TRBV25-1 and TRBJ1-1; 7 positions match TRBD1. Germline CDR1 is MGHDK and CDR2 is SYGVNS. The CDR3 has 15 residues. The V and J ends lost 2 bases and 4 bases, in that order; junction bases with no gene match: 7.

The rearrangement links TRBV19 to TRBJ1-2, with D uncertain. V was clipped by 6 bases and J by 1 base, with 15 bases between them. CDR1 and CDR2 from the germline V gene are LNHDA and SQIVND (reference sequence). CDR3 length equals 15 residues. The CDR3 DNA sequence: TGTGCCAGTAGCCGAGGCTTAGGTGGTAACTATGGCTACACCTTC. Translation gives CASSRGLGGNYGYTF.

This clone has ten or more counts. The CDR3 bases are TGTGCCAGCAGTACCGGGACAGGGGCACAGCCCCAGCATTTT. Protein sequence: CASSTGTGAQPQHF. The chain links TRBV28 to TRBJ1-5; 10 bases line up with TRBD1. The CDR3 sequence is 14 residues long. In germline, CDR1 is MDHEN, CDR2 SYDVKM. V lost 5 bases and J lost 7; bases outside the gene matches: 5.

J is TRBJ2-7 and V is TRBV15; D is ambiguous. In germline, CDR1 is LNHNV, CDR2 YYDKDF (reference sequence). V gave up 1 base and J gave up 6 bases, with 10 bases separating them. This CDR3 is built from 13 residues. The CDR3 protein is CATSRGRLSEQYF. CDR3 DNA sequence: TGTGCCACCAGCAGAGGCAGGCTAAGCGAGCAGTACTTC.

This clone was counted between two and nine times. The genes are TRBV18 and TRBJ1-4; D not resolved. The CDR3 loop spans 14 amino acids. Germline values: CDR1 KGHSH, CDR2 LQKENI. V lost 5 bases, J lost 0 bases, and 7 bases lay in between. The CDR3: CASSSTTTNEKLFF. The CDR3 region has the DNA TGTGCCAGCTCATCTACTACAACTAATGAAAAACTGTTTTTT.

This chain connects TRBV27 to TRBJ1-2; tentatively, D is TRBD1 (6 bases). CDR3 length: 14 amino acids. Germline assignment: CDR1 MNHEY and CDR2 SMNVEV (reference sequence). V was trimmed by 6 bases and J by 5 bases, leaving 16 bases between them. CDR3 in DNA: TGTGCCAGCAGAACCAACAGGGCTGGTTATGGCTACACCTTC. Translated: CASRTNRAGYGYTF.

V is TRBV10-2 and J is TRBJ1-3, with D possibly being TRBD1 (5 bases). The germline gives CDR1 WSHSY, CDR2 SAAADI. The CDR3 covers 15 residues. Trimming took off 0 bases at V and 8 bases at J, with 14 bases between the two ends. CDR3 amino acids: CASSESGGRRDTIYF. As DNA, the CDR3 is TGCGCCAGCAGTGAGTCGGGGGGGAGGCGTGACACCATATATTTT.

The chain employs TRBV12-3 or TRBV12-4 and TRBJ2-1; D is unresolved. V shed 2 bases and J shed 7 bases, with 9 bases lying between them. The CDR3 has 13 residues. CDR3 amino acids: CASSLRRRNEQFF. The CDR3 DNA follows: TGTGCCAGCAGTTTACGCAGGCGAAATGAGCAGTTCTTC.

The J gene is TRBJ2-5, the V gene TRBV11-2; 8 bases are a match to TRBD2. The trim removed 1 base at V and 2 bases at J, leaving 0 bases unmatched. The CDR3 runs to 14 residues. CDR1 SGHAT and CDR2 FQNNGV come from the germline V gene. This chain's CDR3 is CASSLAGGQETQYF. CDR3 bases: TGTGCCAGCAGCTTAGCGGGAGGGCAAGAGACCCAGTACTTC.

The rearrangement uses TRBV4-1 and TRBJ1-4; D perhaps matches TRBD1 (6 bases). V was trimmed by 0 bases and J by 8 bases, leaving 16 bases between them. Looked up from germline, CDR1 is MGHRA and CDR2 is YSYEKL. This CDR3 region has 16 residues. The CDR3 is CASSQESQGLGEKLFF. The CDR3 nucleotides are TGCGCCAGCAGCCAAGAATCCCAGGGGCTAGGCGAAAAACTGTTTTTT.